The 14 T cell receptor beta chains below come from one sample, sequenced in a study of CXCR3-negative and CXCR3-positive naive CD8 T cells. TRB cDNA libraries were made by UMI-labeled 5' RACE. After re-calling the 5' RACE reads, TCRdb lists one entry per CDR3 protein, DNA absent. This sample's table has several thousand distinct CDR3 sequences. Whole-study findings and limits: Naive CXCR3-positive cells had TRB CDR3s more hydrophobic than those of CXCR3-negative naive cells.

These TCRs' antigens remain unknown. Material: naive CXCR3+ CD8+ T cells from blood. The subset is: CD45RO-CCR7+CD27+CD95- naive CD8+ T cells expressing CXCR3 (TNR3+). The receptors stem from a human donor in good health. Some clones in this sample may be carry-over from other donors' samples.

The CDR3 protein is CSVTPWDREGETQYF. The rearrangement uses TRBV29-1 and TRBJ2-5; TCRdb reports TRBD2, a call that lacks DNA to check it against. The germline V gene encodes CDR1 SQVTM and CDR2 ANQGSEA. The CDR3 consists of 15 residues. Variable domain in full (rest from reference TRBV29-1 and TRBJ2-5): SAVISQKPSRDICQRGTSLTIQCQVDSQVTMMFWYRQQPGQSLTLIATANQGSEATYESGFVIDKFPISRPNLTFSTLTVSNMSPEDSSIYLCSVTPWDREGETQYFGPGTRLLVL.

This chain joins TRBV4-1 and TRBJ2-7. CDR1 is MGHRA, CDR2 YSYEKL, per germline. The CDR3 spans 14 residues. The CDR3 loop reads CASSQESGPYEQYF.

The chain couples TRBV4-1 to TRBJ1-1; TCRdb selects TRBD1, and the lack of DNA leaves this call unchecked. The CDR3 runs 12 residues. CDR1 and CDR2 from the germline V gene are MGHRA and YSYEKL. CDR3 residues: CASSQGGDEAFF.

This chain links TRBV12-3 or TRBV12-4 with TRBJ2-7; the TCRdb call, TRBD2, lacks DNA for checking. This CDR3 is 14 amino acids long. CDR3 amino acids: CASSPTSGAVEQYF.

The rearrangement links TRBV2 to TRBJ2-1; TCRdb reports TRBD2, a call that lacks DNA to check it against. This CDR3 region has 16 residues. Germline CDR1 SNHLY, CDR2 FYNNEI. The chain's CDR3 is CASSVSGLETYNEQFF. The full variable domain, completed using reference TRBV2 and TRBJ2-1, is EPEVTQTPSHQVTQMGQEVILRCVPISNHLYFYWYRQILGQKVEFLVSFYNNEISEKSEIFDDQFSVERPDGSNFTLKIRSTKLEDSAMYFCASSVSGLETYNEQFFGPGTRLTVL.

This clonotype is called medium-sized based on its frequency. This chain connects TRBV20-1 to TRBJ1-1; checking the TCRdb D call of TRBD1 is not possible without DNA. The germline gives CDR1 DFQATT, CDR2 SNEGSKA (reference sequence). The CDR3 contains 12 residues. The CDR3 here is CSAPKEGTEAFF.

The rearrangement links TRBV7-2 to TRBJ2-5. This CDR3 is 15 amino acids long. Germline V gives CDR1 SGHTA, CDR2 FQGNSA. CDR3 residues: CASSLGGSPAETQYF. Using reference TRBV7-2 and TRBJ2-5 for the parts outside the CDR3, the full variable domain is GAGVSQSPSNKVTEKGKDVELRCDPISGHTALYWYRQSLGQGLEFLIYFQGNSAPDKSGLPSDRFSAERTGGSVSTLTIQRTQQEDSAVYLCASSLGGSPAETQYFGPGTRLLVL.

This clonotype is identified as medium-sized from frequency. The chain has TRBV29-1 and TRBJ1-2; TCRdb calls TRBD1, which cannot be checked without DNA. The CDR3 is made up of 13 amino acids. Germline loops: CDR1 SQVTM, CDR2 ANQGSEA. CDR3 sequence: CSAQGARNYGYTF.

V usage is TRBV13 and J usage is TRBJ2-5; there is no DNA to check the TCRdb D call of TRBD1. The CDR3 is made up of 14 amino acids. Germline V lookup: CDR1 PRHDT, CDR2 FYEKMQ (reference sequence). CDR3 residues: CASSFRQGKETQYF.

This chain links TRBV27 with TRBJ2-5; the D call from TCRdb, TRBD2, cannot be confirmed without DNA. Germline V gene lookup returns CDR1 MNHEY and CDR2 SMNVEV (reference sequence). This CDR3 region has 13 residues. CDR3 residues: CASSLSMRVQQYF.

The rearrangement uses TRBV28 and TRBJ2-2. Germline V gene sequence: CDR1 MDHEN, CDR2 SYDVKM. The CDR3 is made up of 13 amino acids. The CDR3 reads CASSLSDTGELFF.

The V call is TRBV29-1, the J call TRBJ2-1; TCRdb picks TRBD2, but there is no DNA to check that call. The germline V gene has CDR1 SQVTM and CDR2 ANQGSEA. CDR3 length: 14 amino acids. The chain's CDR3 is CSVEIAGGLYEQFF.

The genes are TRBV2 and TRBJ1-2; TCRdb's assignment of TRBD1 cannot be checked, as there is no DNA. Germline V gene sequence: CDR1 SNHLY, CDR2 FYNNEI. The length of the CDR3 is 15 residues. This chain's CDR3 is CASSAPGGLNYGYTF.

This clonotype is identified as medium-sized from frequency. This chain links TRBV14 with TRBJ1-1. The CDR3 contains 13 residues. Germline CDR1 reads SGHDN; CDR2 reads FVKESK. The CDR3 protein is CASSLGSYTEAFF. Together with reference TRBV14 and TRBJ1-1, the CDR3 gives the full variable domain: EAGVTQFPSHSVIEKGQTVTLRCDPISGHDNLYWYRRVMGKEIKFLLHFVKESKQDESGMPNNRFLAERTGGTYSTLKVQPAELEDSGVYFCASSLGSYTEAFFGQGTRLTVV.